Following are 18 T cell receptor beta chains from one sample sequenced in a study of OX40 agonist ivuxolimab in advanced cancers. The repertoire was sequenced with immunoSEQ multiplex PCR; TCRdb's copy has only in-frame clones and lacks some. The sample has roughly 66,000 clones, around 86% seen once. Sequences were derived from CD4+ or CD8+ T cells sorted from blood, sampled in a trial of the OX40 agonist ivuxolimab. The receptors here all came from an adult with an advanced solid tumor such as melanoma, head and neck, liver or kidney cancer.

J is TRBJ1-4 and V is TRBV29-1; D is unresolved. This CDR3 spans 13 amino acids. Trimming stripped 4 bases from V and 4 bases from J, with 10 bases between. Germline V gene sequence: CDR1 SQVTM, CDR2 ANQGSEA. The CDR3 is CSVVGPDNEKLFF. CDR3 sequence (DNA): TGCAGCGTTGTAGGCCCTGATAATGAAAAACTGTTTTTT.

The chain links TRBV20-1 to TRBJ1-1; D is unresolved. Germline V gives CDR1 DFQATT, CDR2 SNEGSKA (reference sequence). There are 11 residues in the CDR3. V was pared by 6 bases and J by 6 bases, with 11 bases between. The CDR3 DNA reads TGCAGTGCCACCCAGGAGCCTGAAGCTTTCTTT. Translating gives CSATQEPEAFF.

The chain recombines TRBV5-4 with TRBJ2-4; the D is unclear. The germline V and J ends were trimmed by 0 bases and 6 bases, with 1 base remaining between them. Germline CDR1 and CDR2: SGHNT and YYREEE (reference sequence). The CDR3 loop spans 11 amino acids. The DNA of the CDR3 is TGTGCCAGCAGCTTGGGAAACATTCAGTACTTC. Encoded protein: CASSLGNIQYF.

This clone was seen just once. V usage is TRBV19 and J usage is TRBJ2-3; D uncertain. Trimming left V 5 bases short and J 0 bases short, with 12 bases between. CDR3 length: 15 residues. CDR1 is LNHDA and CDR2 is SQIVND in the germline V gene (reference sequence). CDR3 nucleotides: TGTGCCAGTAGTCCATCCCCAACTAGCACAGATACGCAGTATTTT. It encodes CASSPSPTSTDTQYF.

The J gene is TRBJ1-1, the V gene TRBV5-1; 8 bases map to TRBD1. The trim removed 0 bases at V and 3 bases at J, leaving 7 bases unmatched. CDR3 length: 16 amino acids. CDR1 is SGHRS, CDR2 YFSETQ, per germline. CDR3 nucleotide sequence: TGCGCCAGCAGCTTGGCCCCACAGGGGGTCCACACTGAAGCTTTCTTT. This sequence encodes CASSLAPQGVHTEAFF.

The rearrangement links TRBV5-1 to TRBJ2-3; TRBD1 matches at 7 bases. The CDR3 consists of 16 residues. CDR1 and CDR2 (germline): SGHRS, YFSETQ. Trimming took 3 bases from V and 3 from J; bases not matched to a gene: 10. The CDR3: CASSSKQGKGTDTQYF. The DNA for the CDR3 is TGCGCCAGCAGCTCGAAACAGGGGAAAGGGACAGATACGCAGTATTTT.

This sequence joins TRBV11-1 and TRBJ2-3; 10 bases are a match to TRBD2. The V gene's germline CDR1 is SGHAT and CDR2 FQDESV (reference sequence). The CDR3 sequence is 13 residues long. The V and J ends lost 5 bases and 13 bases, in that order; junction bases with no gene match: 9. Here the CDR3 DNA reads TGTGCCAGCAGCCCAACTAGCGGGAAGCATGAGTATTTT. Translating gives CASSPTSGKHEYF. Combining the CDR3 with reference TRBV11-1 and TRBJ2-3 gives the whole variable domain EAEVAQSPRYKITEKSQAVAFWCDPISGHATLYWYRQILGQGPELLVQFQDESVVDDSQLPKDRFSAERLKGVDSTLKIQPAELGDSAMYLCASSPTSGKHEYFGPGTRLTVL.

The V and J genes are TRBV6-4 and TRBJ1-3; D gene uncertain. Trimming cost V 7 bases and J 4 bases, with 17 bases left between them. This CDR3 contains 15 residues. Per germline, CDR1 MRHNA and CDR2 SNTAGT. CDR3 region: CASNPAFHLGNTIYF. The CDR3 DNA reads as TGTGCCAGCAACCCTGCCTTCCACCTCGGAAACACCATATATTTT.

This clone was observed once. The V call is TRBV10-3, the J call TRBJ2-5; D gene uncertain. V lost 7 bases to trimming and J lost 5 bases, with 14 bases between them. This CDR3 is 13 amino acids long. Germline V gene sequence: CDR1 ENHRY, CDR2 SYGVKD. The CDR3 DNA sequence: TGTGCCATCACCAATGGGATCGCGGAGACCCAGTACTTC. It encodes CAITNGIAETQYF.

The chain couples TRBV5-1 to TRBJ2-4; no clear D. Looked up from germline, CDR1 is SGHRS and CDR2 is YFSETQ. Trimming shortened V by 0 bases and J by 0 bases, and 10 bases separated the two germline ends. CDR3 length equals 16 residues. The CDR3 region is CASSLGTVLAKNIQYF. The CDR3 nucleotides read TGCGCCAGCAGCTTGGGAACAGTTCTAGCCAAAAACATTCAGTACTTC.

The rearrangement links TRBV19 to TRBJ2-7; D is possibly TRBD1 (7 bases). The CDR3 covers 15 residues. The V gene lost 3 bases and the J gene lost 3 bases, with 15 bases spanning the gap. Per the germline V gene, CDR1 is LNHDA and CDR2 is SQIVND (reference sequence). This chain's CDR3 is CASSISRQGGYEQYF. The CDR3, as DNA: TGTGCCAGTAGTATTAGCCGACAGGGAGGCTACGAGCAGTACTTC.

The chain recombines TRBV7-9 with TRBJ2-2, with D hard to call. The CDR3 contains 14 residues. V was cut by 6 bases and J by 3 bases, with 11 bases left in between. Germline CDR1 SEHNR, CDR2 FQNEAQ (reference sequence). For the CDR3, the DNA is TGTGCCAGCAGTCCCGGGCCACACACCGGGGAGCTGTTTTTT. Amino acid sequence: CASSPGPHTGELFF.

CDR3 sequence: CASSGKGEPQETQYF. CDR3 DNA: TGCGCCAGCAGCGGGAAGGGGGAACCACAAGAGACCCAGTACTTC. The chain employs TRBV5-1 and TRBJ2-5; tentatively, D is TRBD1 (6 bases). V shed 4 bases and J shed 2 bases, with 15 bases lying between them. The CDR3 extends over 15 amino acids. The germline gives CDR1 SGHRS, CDR2 YFSETQ.

V gene TRBV7-2 combines with J gene TRBJ2-2; D gene ambiguous. The V end was cut by 4 bases, the J end by 9 bases, with 9 bases between. CDR1 is SGHTA and CDR2 is FQGNSA in the germline V gene. This CDR3 spans 12 amino acids. The CDR3 spells CASSSLGRELFF. As DNA, the CDR3 is TGTGCCAGCAGCTCCCTTGGTAGGGAGCTGTTTTTT.

The rearrangement uses TRBV29-1 and TRBJ1-2; D unclear. The V end was cut by 6 bases, the J end by 2 bases, with 7 bases between. Germline V CDR1 and CDR2: SQVTM, ANQGSEA. This CDR3 is built from 11 residues. CDR3 residues: CSVEGNYGYTF. In DNA, the CDR3 is TGCAGCGTGGAGGGAAACTATGGCTACACCTTC.

The rearrangement joins TRBV7-9 to TRBJ2-7, with a possible D match to TRBD1 (5 bases). There are 12 residues in the CDR3. Germline V CDR1 and CDR2: SEHNR, FQNEAQ (reference sequence). V was pared by 4 bases and J by 4 bases, with 8 bases between. The CDR3 DNA sequence: TGTGCCAGCAGCTCCCAGGGTTACGAGCAGTACTTC. Its protein is CASSSQGYEQYF. The variable domain in full, completed from reference TRBV7-9 and TRBJ2-7, reads DTGVSQNPRHKITKRGQNVTFRCDPISEHNRLYWYRQTLGQGPEFLTYFQNEAQLEKSRLLSDRFSAERPKGSFSTLEIQRTEQGDSAMYLCASSSQGYEQYFGPGTRLTVT.

The chain carries TRBV7-2 and TRBJ2-1, with D unclear. Germline V gene data show CDR1 as SGHTA and CDR2 as FQGNSA. Trimming pared 6 bases from V and 8 bases from J, leaving 11 bases between. The CDR3 length is 12 residues. The CDR3, as DNA: TGTGCCAGCAGTTTTATTGGTGATGAGCAGTTCTTC. This codes for CASSFIGDEQFF.

This chain joins TRBV19 and TRBJ1-4; D unclear. This CDR3 comprises 16 residues. V lost 4 bases, J lost 4 bases, and 16 bases lay in between. The germline CDR1 and CDR2 sequences are LNHDA and SQIVND (reference sequence). CDR3 loop: CASSTSGGVHNEKLFF. As DNA, the CDR3 is TGTGCCAGTAGTACTTCGGGAGGCGTTCATAATGAAAAACTGTTTTTT.